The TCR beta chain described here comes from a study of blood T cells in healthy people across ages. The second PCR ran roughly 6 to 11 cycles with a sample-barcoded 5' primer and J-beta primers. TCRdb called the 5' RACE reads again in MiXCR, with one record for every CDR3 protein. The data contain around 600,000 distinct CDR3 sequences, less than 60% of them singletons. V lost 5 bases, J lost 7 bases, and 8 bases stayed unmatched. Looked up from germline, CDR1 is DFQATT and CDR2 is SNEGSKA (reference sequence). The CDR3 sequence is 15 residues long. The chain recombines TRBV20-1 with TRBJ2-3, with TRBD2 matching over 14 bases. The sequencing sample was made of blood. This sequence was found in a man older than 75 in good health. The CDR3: CSAGKTSGGAHTQYF. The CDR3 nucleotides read TGCAGTGCTGGAAAGACTAGCGGGGGGGCCCATACGCAGTATTTT.